The clone carrying this T cell receptor (beta chain) was observed at least ten times. What it binds is not known. RNA transcripts yielded amplified TCR beta CDR3 regions. HTBI primers were the set used in a first-round RT-PCR of the TCR CDR3. TCRdb processed the multiplex PCR reads anew with MiXCR; each CDR3 protein has one entry. The sample holds 75,000 to 100,000 distinct CDR3 sequences, just over 50% seen once. This specimen belongs to a study of T cells in Graves' hyperthyroidism and ophthalmopathy. Study background: Upon initial diagnosis and before any treatment, peripheral blood was collected.

General study findings and limits: Before onset, ophthalmopathy was predicted by the model a median around 6.2 months earlier.

A lack of ophthalmopathy progression within 18 months defined stable Graves' hyperthyroidism. The CDR3 runs 15 residues. Germline CDR1 is SGHRS and CDR2 is YFSETQ. The V gene end was trimmed by 5 bases and the J gene end by 5 bases; junction bases not matched to a gene: 5. The sequence derives from a woman aged 40 to 50 with Graves' hyperthyroidism. This sequence joins TRBV5-1 and TRBJ2-2, with TRBD2 matching 11 bases. Sequencing input: blood. The CDR3 DNA reads as TGCGCCAGCAGTTCGGGACTAGCGGCGACCGGGGAGCTGTTTTTT. Protein: CASSSGLAATGELFF.